The 21 T cell receptor beta chains below all came from one sample that was sequenced in a study of blood T cells in healthy people across ages. With a J-beta primer mix and a sample-barcoded 5' primer, a second PCR ran about 6 to 11 cycles. TCRdb re-called the 5' RACE reads with MiXCR, one entry per CDR3 protein. The data show more than 1,000,000 distinct CDR3 sequences, approximately 25% seen once. This sample also appeared in a second study, on T cells of mothers and their children.

The sample was blood. These receptors were collected from a girl aged 2 to 10 in good health.

V is TRBV28 and J is TRBJ1-4; the match to TRBD1 covers 8 bases. This CDR3 comprises 15 residues. The V gene end was trimmed by 8 bases and the J gene end by 3 bases; junction bases not matched to a gene: 8. Germline CDR1 and CDR2: MDHEN and SYDVKM. CDR3 region: CASRGQGLANEKLFF. DNA for the CDR3: TGTGCCAGCCGCGGACAGGGCTTGGCTAATGAAAAACTGTTTTTT.

The chain couples TRBV5-6 to TRBJ2-7; D possibly matches TRBD1 or TRBD2 (6 bases each). Trimming removed 0 bases at V and 5 bases at J, with 15 bases between. Germline CDR1 SGHDT, CDR2 YYEEEE. This CDR3 is 15 amino acids long. DNA for the CDR3: TGTGCCAGCAGCTTGGCGGGAGCAGGGGTCGACGAGCAGTACTTC. As protein: CASSLAGAGVDEQYF.

V is TRBV2 and J is TRBJ2-5; D perhaps matches TRBD2 (7 bases). The ends were cut back, 5 bases at V and 1 base at J, with 14 bases in the middle. The germline V gene has CDR1 SNHLY and CDR2 FYNNEI. The CDR3 has 15 amino acids. The CDR3 coding sequence is TGTGCCAGCAGTAGGGGGGACTACTTCCAAGAGACCCAGTACTTC. This codes for CASSRGDYFQETQYF.

V usage is TRBV12-3 or TRBV12-4 and J usage is TRBJ1-5; tentatively, D is TRBD1 (5 bases). Trimming removed 8 bases from V and 9 bases from J, with 17 bases in between. This CDR3 has 13 amino acids. CDR3 coding DNA: TGTGCCAGCGGGATCGAGGGGAGCCGGCCCCAGCATTTT. Amino acid sequence: CASGIEGSRPQHF.

The J gene is TRBJ2-5, the V gene TRBV20-1, with TRBD2 identical over 10 bases. The DNA end favors TRBJ2-1, so the J call may be wrong. Germline lookup yields CDR1 DFQATT and CDR2 SNEGSKA (reference sequence). The CDR3 consists of 15 residues. The CDR3 nucleotides are TGCAGTGCTCCCCCGGGGAGCGGGGGGGATAATGAGCAGTTCTTC. Amino acid sequence: CSAPPGSGGDNEQFF.

This clonotype has a handful of counts. This chain links TRBV5-5 with TRBJ2-3; 7 nucleotides align to TRBD1. The germline CDR1 and CDR2 sequences are SGHKS and YYEKEE (reference sequence). The CDR3 extends over 16 amino acids. Unmatched junction bases numbered 6, after V lost 2 bases and J lost 0 bases. The CDR3 sequence: CASSLRTGSSTDTQYF. In DNA form, the CDR3 reads TGTGCCAGCAGCTTAAGGACAGGCTCTAGCACAGATACGCAGTATTTT.

The V and J genes are TRBV29-1 and TRBJ1-1; unclear D gene. Trimming removed 3 bases at V and 3 bases at J, with 8 bases between. The CDR3 is made up of 12 amino acids. Germline V gene lookup returns CDR1 SQVTM and CDR2 ANQGSEA. The CDR3 coding sequence is TGCAGCGTTGATACGGGAGACACTGAAGCTTTCTTT. It specifies CSVDTGDTEAFF.

The chain uses TRBV3-1 and TRBJ1-4; possibly TRBD1 for D (5 bases). Per germline, CDR1 LGHDT and CDR2 YNNKEL (reference sequence). With 4 bases removed from V and 7 bases from J, the gap between germline ends came to 19 bases. The CDR3 consists of 16 residues. CDR3 sequence: CASSPKRGGWSEKLFF. CDR3 nucleotide sequence: TGTGCCAGCAGCCCTAAAAGGGGAGGATGGAGTGAAAAACTGTTTTTT.

The chain couples TRBV4-2 to TRBJ2-7; D perhaps matches TRBD1 (6 bases). V lost 1 base and J 3 bases, leaving 19 bases between the germline ends. This CDR3 region has 17 residues. CDR1 LGHNA and CDR2 YNFKEQ come from the germline V gene. The CDR3 reads CASSQVRGQLEVYEQYF. In nucleotides, the CDR3 is TGTGCCAGCAGCCAAGTTCGAGGACAGCTCGAAGTCTACGAGCAGTACTTC.

This clonotype was recorded a few times. The chain employs TRBV12-3 or TRBV12-4 and TRBJ2-1; D ambiguous. The V end was cut by 6 bases, the J end by 6 bases, with 9 bases between. This CDR3 has 12 residues. DNA for the CDR3: TGTGCCAGCAGGCCTAGAACCAATGAGCAGTTCTTC. This codes for CASRPRTNEQFF.

This sequence joins TRBV7-9 and TRBJ2-7; 7 bases map to TRBD1. The junction had 8 bases not matched to a gene; V was cut back by 6 bases and J by 0 bases. The germline V gene has CDR1 SEHNR and CDR2 FQNEAQ (reference sequence). CDR3 length equals 15 residues. The chain's CDR3 is CASSPDRAYSYEQYF. The CDR3 coding sequence is TGTGCCAGCAGTCCCGACAGGGCCTACTCCTACGAGCAGTACTTC.

The genes are TRBV12-3 or TRBV12-4 and TRBJ2-4; 10 bases agree with TRBD2. V shed 5 bases and J 10 bases; nucleotides not matched to a gene: 8. This CDR3 has 14 residues. The CDR3 region is CASSPASGGTIQYF. Written as DNA, the CDR3 is TGTGCCAGCAGTCCGGCTAGCGGGGGCACTATTCAGTACTTC.

CDR3 DNA sequence: TGTGCCAGCAGCCAACCGGGTAGCAATCAGCCCCAGCATTTT. Translating it yields CASSQPGSNQPQHF. V is TRBV3-1 and J is TRBJ1-5; D gene ambiguous. The CDR3 covers 14 residues. Germline V lookup: CDR1 LGHDT, CDR2 YNNKEL (reference sequence). V lost 2 bases to trimming and J lost 0 bases, with 5 bases between them.

The V gene is TRBV16, the J gene TRBJ1-1, with 7 nucleotides matching TRBD1. Trimming removed 6 bases from V and 3 bases from J; junction bases left unmatched: 13. The CDR3 has 16 amino acids. CDR1 is KGHSY, CDR2 FQNENV, per germline. In nucleotides, the CDR3 is TGTGCCAGCAGTCCGGGAGGGGGCGCGAGGGACACTGAAGCTTTCTTT. Encoded protein: CASSPGGGARDTEAFF.

As to this clonotype: The DNA is omitted, as the CDR3 cannot be located on it reliably, and the CDR3 follows TCRdb's listing. The J gene is TRBJ1-2, the V gene TRBV12-3 or TRBV12-4. The CDR3 spans 14 amino acids, including both terminal residues. The CDR3 sequence is CASSPQGTWAGGTF.

This chain connects TRBV2 to TRBJ1-1; D not certain. The CDR3 is made up of 13 amino acids. The V gene's germline CDR1 is SNHLY and CDR2 FYNNEI. The V end lost 6 bases, the J end lost 4 bases, and 12 bases lay between the germline ends. The CDR3 is CASRTSYVTEAFF. DNA of the CDR3: TGTGCCAGCAGAACATCGTACGTCACTGAAGCTTTCTTT.

This clonotype was detected only a few times. The chain recombines TRBV19 with TRBJ1-5, with D hard to call. V was clipped by 3 bases and J by 8 bases, with 11 bases between them. The CDR3 covers 13 residues. CDR1 is LNHDA, CDR2 SQIVND, per germline (reference sequence). This CDR3 is CASSILGFEPQHF. The CDR3 DNA sequence: TGTGCCAGTAGTATTTTGGGATTTGAGCCCCAGCATTTT.

The chain couples TRBV7-9 to TRBJ2-1, with D unclear. CDR3 size: 15 residues. Germline V gene sequence: CDR1 SEHNR, CDR2 FQNEAQ (reference sequence). Trimming took 2 bases from V and 8 from J, leaving 16 bases between them. The CDR3 loop is CASSLLGNTSHEQFF. Written as DNA, the CDR3 is TGTGCCAGCAGCTTATTGGGTAATACATCGCATGAGCAGTTCTTC.

This clonotype showed up just a few times. V usage is TRBV4-2 and J usage is TRBJ1-2; TRBD1 agrees at 7 bases. V trimming: 3 bases; J trimming: 4 bases; junction bases outside the gene matches: 11. Germline CDR1 is LGHNA and CDR2 is YNFKEQ. The CDR3 consists of 16 residues. The CDR3 reads CASSQAPGQTTYGYTF. The CDR3 nucleotides read TGTGCCAGCAGCCAGGCCCCGGGACAGACTACCTATGGCTACACCTTC.

This clonotype was counted a few times. The rearrangement uses TRBV13 and TRBJ2-7; D unclear. This CDR3 region has 14 residues. V was pared by 1 base and J by 0 bases, with 7 bases between. Germline V gene sequence: CDR1 PRHDT, CDR2 FYEKMQ (reference sequence). CDR3 coding DNA: TGTGCCAGCAGCTTAGTGCAGACCTCCTACGAGCAGTACTTC. It is translated as CASSLVQTSYEQYF.

The rearrangement joins TRBV29-1 to TRBJ2-5; D call uncertain. The J call is doubtful: the DNA matches TRBJ2-7 better. CDR3 length: 11 residues. Germline loops: CDR1 SQVTM, CDR2 ANQGSEA. CDR3 residues: CSVRSTDEQYF. The CDR3 DNA reads TGCAGCGTAAGATCGACTGACGAGCAGTACTTC.